These 5 T cell receptor beta chains were all obtained from the same sample, sequenced in a study of regulatory T cells in long-lasting Graves disease (dated by TCRdb to 2020 to 2023). Interpreted using the paper, the time point label stands for: newly diagnosed GD, antithyroid drugs for less than 3 months. RNA was extracted from PBMCs in TRIzol for both TCR sequencing and RNA sequencing. Library preparation employed multiplex PCR. The sample was run on an Illumina HiSeq 4000. iRepertoire HTBI primers and Arm-PCR amplification of CDR3 regions were used to construct TCR beta libraries. Clones were called with MiXCR by TCRdb after fastp trimmed the public reads at Q25, and only in-frame beta chains were retained. Rows are combined by CDR3 protein, so each entry shows the most common genes and DNA. The sample table lists a few hundred thousand distinct CDR3 sequences, approximately 12% of them with a count of one. Approximately 17% of the sample rests with the top ten.

These data were also reused for a study on T cells in Graves' hyperthyroidism and ophthalmopathy.

Sequencing was performed on peripheral blood mononuclear cells (PBMCs), taken at new diagnosis, from a patient treated with antithyroid drugs. These receptor sequences come from a woman under 30 with Graves disease. Donor details come from another sample of the same person, matched by shared clones.

This clonotype was detected many times. The rearrangement links TRBV12-3 or TRBV12-4 to TRBJ2-7, with D perhaps TRBD2 (5 bases). Trimming took off 8 bases at V and 5 bases at J, with 10 bases between the two ends. This CDR3 comprises 11 residues. The CDR3 reads CASGSANEQYF. CDR3 coding DNA: TGTGCCAGCGGGAGCGCCAACGAGCAGTACTTC.

This chain links TRBV4-3 with TRBJ2-7; 9 bases are a match to TRBD2. Germline CDR1 LGHNA, CDR2 YSLEER. CDR3 size: 15 residues. With V trimmed by 0 bases and J by 4 bases, 4 bases remained unmatched. CDR3 DNA sequence: TGCGCCAGCAGCCAAGATCTACTAGCGGGTTACGAGCAGTACGTC. Residues: CASSQDLLAGYEQYV.

This clonotype has only a few counts. The V call is TRBV4-1, the J call TRBJ1-5; D possibly corresponds to TRBD1 (6 bases). The CDR3 extends over 14 amino acids. The germline V gene encodes CDR1 MGHRA and CDR2 YSYEKL. The ends were cut back, 3 bases at V and 5 bases at J, with 11 bases in the middle. CDR3 nucleotide sequence: TGCGCCAGCAGCCAGGGGACATATGATCAGCCCCAGCATTTT. Translation: CASSQGTYDQPQHF.

The chain couples TRBV29-1 to TRBJ2-1; TRBD2 matches 13 bases. Germline CDR1 is SQVTM and CDR2 is ANQGSEA. This CDR3 has 18 amino acids. V lost 6 bases and J lost 0; bases outside the gene matches: 11. The CDR3 DNA reads TGCAGCGTAGCCGGACTAGCGGGGGACCCGAGCTCCTACAATGAGCAGTTCTTC. Its protein product is CSVAGLAGDPSSYNEQFF.

This clonotype was seen repeatedly, ten times or more. This sequence joins TRBV7-3 and TRBJ2-3; TRBD2 agrees at 8 bases. The ends lost 4 bases at V and 3 bases at J; junction bases unmatched: 9. The CDR3 consists of 16 residues. Germline V CDR1 and CDR2: SGHTA, FQGTGA. The CDR3 region is CASSSRPGGGTDTQYF. The CDR3 nucleotides read TGTGCCAGCAGCTCCCGTCCCGGGGGGGGAACAGATACGCAGTATTTT. The full variable domain, in which reference TRBV7-3 and TRBJ2-3 provide the parts outside the CDR3, is GAGVSQTPSNKVTEKGKYVELRCDPISGHTALYWYRQSLGQGPEFLIYFQGTGAADDSGLPNDRFFAVRPEGSVSTLKIQRTERGDSAVYLCASSSRPGGGTDTQYFGPGTRLTVL.